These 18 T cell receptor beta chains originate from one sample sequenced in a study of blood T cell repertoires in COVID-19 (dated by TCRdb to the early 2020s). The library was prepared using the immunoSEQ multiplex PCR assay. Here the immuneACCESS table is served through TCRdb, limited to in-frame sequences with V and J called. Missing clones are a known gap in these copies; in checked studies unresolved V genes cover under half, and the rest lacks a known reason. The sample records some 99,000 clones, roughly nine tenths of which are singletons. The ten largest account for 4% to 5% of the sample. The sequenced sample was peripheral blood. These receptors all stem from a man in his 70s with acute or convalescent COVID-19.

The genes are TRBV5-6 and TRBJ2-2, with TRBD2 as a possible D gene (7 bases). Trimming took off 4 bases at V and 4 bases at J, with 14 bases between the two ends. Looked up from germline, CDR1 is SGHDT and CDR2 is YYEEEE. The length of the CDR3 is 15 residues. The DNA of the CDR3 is TGTGCCAGCAGCCCGAAGGGGGGGGGCACCGGGGAGCTGTTTTTT. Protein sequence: CASSPKGGGTGELFF.

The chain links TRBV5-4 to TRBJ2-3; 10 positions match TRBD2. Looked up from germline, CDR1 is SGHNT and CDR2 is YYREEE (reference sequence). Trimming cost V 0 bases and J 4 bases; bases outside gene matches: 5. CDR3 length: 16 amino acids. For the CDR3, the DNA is TGTGCCAGCAGCTTGGCCAGCGGGGGGGCTTCAGATACGCAGTATTTT. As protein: CASSLASGGASDTQYF. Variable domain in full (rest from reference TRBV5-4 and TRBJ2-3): ETGVTQSPTHLIKTRGQQVTLRCSSQSGHNTVSWYQQALGQGPQFIFQYYREEENGRGNFPPRFSGLQFPNYSSELNVNALELDDSALYLCASSLASGGASDTQYFGPGTRLTVL.

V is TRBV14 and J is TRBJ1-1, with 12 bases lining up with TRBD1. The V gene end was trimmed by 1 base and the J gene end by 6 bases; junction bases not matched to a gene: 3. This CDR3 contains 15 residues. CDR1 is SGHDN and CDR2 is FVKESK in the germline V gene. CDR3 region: CASSQAGQGAAEAFF. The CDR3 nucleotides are TGTGCCAGCAGCCAAGCGGGACAGGGGGCAGCTGAAGCTTTCTTT. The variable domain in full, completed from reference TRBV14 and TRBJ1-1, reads EAGVTQFPSHSVIEKGQTVTLRCDPISGHDNLYWYRRVMGKEIKFLLHFVKESKQDESGMPNNRFLAERTGGTYSTLKVQPAELEDSGVYFCASSQAGQGAAEAFFGQGTRLTVV.

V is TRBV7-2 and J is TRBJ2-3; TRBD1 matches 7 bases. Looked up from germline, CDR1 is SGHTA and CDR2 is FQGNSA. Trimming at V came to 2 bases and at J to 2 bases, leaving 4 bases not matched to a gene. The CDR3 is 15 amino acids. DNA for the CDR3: TGTGCCAGCAGCTTAAGGGGACAGTCCACAGATACGCAGTATTTT. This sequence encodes CASSLRGQSTDTQYF.

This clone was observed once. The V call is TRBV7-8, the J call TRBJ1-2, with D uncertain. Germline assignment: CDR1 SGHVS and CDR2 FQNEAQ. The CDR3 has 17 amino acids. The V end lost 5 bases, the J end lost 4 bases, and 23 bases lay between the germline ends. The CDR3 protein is CASSKAVQAGQPYGYTF. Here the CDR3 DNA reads TGTGCCAGCAGCAAAGCCGTGCAGGCCGGCCAACCCTATGGCTACACCTTC.

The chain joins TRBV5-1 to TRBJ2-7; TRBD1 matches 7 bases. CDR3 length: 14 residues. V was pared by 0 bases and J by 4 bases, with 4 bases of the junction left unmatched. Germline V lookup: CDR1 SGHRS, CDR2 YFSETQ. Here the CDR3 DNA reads TGCGCCAGCAGCTTGGGAGGGGGCTCATACGAGCAGTACGTC. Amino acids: CASSLGGGSYEQYV.

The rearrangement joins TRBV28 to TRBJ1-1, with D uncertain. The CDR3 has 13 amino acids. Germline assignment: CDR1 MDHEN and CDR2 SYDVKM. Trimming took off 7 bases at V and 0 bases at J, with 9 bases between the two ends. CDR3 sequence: CASKWAVNTEAFF. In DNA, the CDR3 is TGTGCCAGCAAGTGGGCCGTGAACACTGAAGCTTTCTTT. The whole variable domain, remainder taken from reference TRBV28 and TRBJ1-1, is DVKVTQSSRYLVKRTGEKVFLECVQDMDHENMFWYRQDPGLGLRLIYFSYDVKMKEKGDIPEGYSVSREKKERFSLILESASTNQTSMYLCASKWAVNTEAFFGQGTRLTVV.

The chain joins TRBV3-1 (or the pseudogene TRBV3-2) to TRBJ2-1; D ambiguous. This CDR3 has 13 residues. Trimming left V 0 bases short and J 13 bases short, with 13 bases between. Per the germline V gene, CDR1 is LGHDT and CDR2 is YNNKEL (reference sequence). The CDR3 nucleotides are TGTGCCAGCAGCCAAGATTTCGGAGACGGCCAGTTCTTC. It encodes CASSQDFGDGQFF.

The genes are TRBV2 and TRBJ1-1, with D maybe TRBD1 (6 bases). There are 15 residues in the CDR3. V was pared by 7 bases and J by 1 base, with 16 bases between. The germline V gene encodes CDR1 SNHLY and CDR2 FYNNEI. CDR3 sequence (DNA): TGTGCCAGCATCCCAAAGGGGGTGGGGAACACTGAAGCTTTCTTT. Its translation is CASIPKGVGNTEAFF.

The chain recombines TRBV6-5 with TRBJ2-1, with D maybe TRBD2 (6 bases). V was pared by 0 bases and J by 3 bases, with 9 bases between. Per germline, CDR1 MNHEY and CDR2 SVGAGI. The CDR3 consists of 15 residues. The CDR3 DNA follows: TGTGCCAGCAGTTACTCTTTGGAGGGCTACAATGAGCAGTTCTTC. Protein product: CASSYSLEGYNEQFF.

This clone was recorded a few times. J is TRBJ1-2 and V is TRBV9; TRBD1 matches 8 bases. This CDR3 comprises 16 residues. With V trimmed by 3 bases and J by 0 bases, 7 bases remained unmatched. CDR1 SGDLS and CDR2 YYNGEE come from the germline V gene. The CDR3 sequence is CASSEWDRRANYGYTF. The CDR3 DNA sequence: TGTGCCAGCAGCGAGTGGGACAGGAGAGCTAACTATGGCTACACCTTC.

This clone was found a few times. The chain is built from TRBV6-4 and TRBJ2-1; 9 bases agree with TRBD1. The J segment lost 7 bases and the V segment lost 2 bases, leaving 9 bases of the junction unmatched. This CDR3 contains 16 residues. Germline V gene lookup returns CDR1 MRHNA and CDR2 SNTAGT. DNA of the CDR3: TGTGCCAGCAGTGACAGCCCCGGGACAGGGAGGAATGAGCAGTTCTTC. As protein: CASSDSPGTGRNEQFF.

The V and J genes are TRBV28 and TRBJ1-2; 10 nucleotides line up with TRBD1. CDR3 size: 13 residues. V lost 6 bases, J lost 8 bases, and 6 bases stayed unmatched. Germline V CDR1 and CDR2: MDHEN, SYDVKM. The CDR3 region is CASSLTGGGGYTF. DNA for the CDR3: TGTGCCAGCAGCTTGACAGGGGGCGGCGGCTACACCTTC.

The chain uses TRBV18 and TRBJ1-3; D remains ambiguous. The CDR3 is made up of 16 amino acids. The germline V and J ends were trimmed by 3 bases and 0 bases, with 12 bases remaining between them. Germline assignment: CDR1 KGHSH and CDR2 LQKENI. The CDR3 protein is CASSPVMESSGNTIYF. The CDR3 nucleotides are TGTGCCAGCTCACCTGTTATGGAGAGCTCTGGAAACACCATATATTTT.

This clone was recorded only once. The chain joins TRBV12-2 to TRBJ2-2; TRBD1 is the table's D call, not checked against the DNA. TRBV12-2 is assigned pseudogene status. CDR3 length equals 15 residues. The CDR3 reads CASRLGTGYTGELFF. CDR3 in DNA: TGTGCAAGTCGCCTGGGGACAGGTTACACCGGGGAGCTGTTTTTT.

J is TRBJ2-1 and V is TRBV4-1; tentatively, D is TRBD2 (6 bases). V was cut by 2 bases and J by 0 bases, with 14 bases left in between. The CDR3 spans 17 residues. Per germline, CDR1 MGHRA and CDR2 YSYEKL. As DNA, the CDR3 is TGCGCCAGCAGCCAACCGGCTAGCGTAAGCTCCTACAATGAGCAGTTCTTC. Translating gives CASSQPASVSSYNEQFF.

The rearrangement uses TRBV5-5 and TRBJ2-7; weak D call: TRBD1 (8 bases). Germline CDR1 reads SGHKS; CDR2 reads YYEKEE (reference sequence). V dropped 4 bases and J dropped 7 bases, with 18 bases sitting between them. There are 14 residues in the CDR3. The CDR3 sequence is CASSKWTGRGEQYF. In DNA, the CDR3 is TGTGCCAGCAGCAAATGGACAGGGCGGGGGGAGCAGTACTTC.

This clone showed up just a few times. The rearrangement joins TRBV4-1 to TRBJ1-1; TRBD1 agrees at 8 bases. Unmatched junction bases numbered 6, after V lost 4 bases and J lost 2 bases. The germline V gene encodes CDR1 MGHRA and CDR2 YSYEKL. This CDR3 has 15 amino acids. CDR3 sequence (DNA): TGCGCCAGCAGCCTTCCGGACAGGGCTAACACTGAAGCTTTCTTT. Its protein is CASSLPDRANTEAFF.